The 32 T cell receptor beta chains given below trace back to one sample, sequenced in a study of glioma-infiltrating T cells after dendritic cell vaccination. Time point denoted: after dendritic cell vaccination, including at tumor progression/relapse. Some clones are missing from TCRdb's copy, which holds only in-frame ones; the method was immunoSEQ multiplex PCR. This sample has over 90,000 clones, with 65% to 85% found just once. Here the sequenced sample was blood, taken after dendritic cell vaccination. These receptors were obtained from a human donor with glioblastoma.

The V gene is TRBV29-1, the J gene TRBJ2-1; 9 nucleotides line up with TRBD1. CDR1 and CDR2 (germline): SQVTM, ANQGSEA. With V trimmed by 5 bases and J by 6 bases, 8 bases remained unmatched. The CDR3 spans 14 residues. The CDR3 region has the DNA TGCAGCGTTAGCGGGACAGGGCTCATCAATGAGCAGTTCTTC. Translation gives CSVSGTGLINEQFF.

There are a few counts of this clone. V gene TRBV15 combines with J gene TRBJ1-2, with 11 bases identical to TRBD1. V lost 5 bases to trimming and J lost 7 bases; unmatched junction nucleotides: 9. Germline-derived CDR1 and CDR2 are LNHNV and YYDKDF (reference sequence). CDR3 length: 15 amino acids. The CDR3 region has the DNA TGTGCCACCAGCTTTTCCCGGACAGGGGGCAGTGGCTACACCTTC. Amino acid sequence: CATSFSRTGGSGYTF.

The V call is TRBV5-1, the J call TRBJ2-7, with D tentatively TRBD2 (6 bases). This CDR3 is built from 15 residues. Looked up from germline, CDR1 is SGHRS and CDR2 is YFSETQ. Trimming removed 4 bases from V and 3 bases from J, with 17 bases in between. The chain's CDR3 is CASSMGGLGYYEQYF. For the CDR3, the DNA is TGCGCCAGCAGCATGGGGGGACTGGGGTACTACGAGCAGTACTTC.

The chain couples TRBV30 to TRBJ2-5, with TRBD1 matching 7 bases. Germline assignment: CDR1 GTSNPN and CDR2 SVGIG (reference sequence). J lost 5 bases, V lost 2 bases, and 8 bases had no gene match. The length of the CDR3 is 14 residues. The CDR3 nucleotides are TGTGCCTGGAGTCTTCAGGGGGTCGGGGAGACCCAGTACTTC. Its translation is CAWSLQGVGETQYF.

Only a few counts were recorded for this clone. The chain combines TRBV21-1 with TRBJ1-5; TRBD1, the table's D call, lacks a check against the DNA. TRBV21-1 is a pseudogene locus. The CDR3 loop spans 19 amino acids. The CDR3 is CASSKVGATGEYSNQPQHF. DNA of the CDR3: TGTGCCAGCAGCAAAGTTGGAGCGACAGGGGAATATAGCAATCAGCCCCAGCATTTT.

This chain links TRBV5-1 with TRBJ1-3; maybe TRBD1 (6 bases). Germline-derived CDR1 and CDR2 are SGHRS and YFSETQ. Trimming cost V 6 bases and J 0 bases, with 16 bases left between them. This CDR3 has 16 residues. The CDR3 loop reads CASMVTTGISGNTIYF. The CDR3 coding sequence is TGCGCCAGCATGGTCACGACAGGTATCTCTGGAAACACCATATATTTT.

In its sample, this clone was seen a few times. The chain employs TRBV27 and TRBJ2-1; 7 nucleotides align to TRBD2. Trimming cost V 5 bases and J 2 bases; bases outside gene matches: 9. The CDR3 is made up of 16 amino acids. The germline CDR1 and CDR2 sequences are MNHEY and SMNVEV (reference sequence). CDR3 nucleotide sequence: TGTGCCAGCAGTAGGGGCGCGGGAGTCCCCTACAATGAGCAGTTCTTC. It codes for CASSRGAGVPYNEQFF.

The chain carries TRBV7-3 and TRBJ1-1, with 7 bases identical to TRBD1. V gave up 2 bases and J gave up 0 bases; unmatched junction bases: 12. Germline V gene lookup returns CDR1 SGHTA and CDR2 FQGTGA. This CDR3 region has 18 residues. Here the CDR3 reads CASSLFPQGGVMNTEAFF. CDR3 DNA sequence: TGTGCCAGCAGCTTATTCCCTCAAGGGGGCGTAATGAACACTGAAGCTTTCTTT.

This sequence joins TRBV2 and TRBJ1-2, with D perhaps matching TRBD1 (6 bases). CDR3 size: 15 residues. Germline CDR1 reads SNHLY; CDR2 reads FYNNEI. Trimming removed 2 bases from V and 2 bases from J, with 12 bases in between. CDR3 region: CASSEIRGRNYGYTF. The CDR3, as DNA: TGTGCCAGCAGTGAAATCAGGGGACGGAACTATGGCTACACCTTC.

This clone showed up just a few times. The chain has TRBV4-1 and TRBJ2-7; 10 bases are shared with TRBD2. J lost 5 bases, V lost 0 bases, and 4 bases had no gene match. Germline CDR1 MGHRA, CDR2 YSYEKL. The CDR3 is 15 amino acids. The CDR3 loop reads CASSQESGGAHEQYF. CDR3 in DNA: TGCGCCAGCAGCCAAGAGAGCGGGGGGGCCCACGAGCAGTACTTC.

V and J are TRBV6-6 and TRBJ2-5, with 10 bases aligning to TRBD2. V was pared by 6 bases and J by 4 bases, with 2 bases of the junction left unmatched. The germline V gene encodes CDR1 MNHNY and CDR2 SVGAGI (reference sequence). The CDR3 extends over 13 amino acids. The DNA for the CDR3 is TGTGCCAGCAGGCTAGCGGGAGCAGAGACCCAGTACTTC. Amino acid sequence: CASRLAGAETQYF.

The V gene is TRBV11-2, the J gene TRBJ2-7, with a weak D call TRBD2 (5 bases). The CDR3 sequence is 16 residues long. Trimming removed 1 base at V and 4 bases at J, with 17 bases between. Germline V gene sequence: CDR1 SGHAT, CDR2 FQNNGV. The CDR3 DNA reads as TGTGCCAGCAGCTTAGTTCCCCGGGGTAGCGAATACGAGCAGTACTTC. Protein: CASSLVPRGSEYEQYF.

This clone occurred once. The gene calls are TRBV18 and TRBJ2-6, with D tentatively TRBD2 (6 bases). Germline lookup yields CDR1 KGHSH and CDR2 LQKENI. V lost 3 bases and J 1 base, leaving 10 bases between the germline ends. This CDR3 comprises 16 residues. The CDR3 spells CASSPSGVSGANVLTF. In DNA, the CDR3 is TGTGCCAGCTCACCTTCGGGGGTATCTGGGGCCAACGTCCTGACTTTC.

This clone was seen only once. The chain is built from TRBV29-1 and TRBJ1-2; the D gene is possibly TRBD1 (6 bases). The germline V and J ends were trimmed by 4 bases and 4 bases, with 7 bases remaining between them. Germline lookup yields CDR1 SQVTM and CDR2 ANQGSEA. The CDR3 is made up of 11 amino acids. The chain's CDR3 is CSVAGVYGYTF. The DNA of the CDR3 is TGCAGCGTTGCAGGGGTCTATGGCTACACCTTC.

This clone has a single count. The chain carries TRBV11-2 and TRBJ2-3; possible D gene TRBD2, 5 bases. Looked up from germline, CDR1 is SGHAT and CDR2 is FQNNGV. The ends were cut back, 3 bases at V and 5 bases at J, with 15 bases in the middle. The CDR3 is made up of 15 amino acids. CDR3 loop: CASSLGALERDTQYF. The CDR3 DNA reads TGTGCCAGCAGCTTGGGAGCGCTAGAGAGAGATACGCAGTATTTT.

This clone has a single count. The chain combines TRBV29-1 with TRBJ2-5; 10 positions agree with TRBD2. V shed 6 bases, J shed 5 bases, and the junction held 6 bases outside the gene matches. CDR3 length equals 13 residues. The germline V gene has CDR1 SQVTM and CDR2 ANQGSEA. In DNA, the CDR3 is TGCAGCGTCCTCTCACTAGCGGGGGAGACCCAGTACTTC. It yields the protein CSVLSLAGETQYF.

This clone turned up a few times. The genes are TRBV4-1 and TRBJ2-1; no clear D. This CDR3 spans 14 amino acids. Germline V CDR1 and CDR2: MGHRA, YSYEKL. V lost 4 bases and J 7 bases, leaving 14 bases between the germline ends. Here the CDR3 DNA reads TGCGCCAGCAGCCCCACCATAGTTGAGAATGAGCAGTTCTTC. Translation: CASSPTIVENEQFF.

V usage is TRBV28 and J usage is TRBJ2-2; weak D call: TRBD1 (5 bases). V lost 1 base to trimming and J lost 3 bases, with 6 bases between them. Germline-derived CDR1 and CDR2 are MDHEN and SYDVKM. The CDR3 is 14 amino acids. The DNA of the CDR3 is TGTGCCAGCAGTTTATACAGGTACACCGGGGAGCTGTTTTTT. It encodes CASSLYRYTGELFF.

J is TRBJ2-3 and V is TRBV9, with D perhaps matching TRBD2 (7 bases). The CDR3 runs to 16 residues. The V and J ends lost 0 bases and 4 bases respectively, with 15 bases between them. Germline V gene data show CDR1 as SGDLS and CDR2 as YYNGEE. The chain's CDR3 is CASSVAGGQNADTQYF. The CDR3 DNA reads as TGTGCCAGCAGCGTAGCCGGGGGGCAGAACGCAGATACGCAGTATTTT.

CDR3 amino acids: CAWSGFVTEAFF. The DNA of the CDR3 is TGTGCCTGGTCAGGCTTTGTGACTGAAGCTTTCTTT. The genes are TRBV30 and TRBJ1-1; D uncertain. The CDR3 covers 12 residues. The germline V gene encodes CDR1 GTSNPN and CDR2 SVGIG (reference sequence). The ends were cut back, 5 bases at V and 5 bases at J, with 12 bases in the middle.

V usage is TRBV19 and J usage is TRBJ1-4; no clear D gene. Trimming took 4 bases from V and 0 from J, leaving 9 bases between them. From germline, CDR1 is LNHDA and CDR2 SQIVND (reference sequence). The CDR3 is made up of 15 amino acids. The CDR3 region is CASSRHRTTNEKLFF. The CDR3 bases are TGTGCCAGTAGTAGACACCGCACAACTAATGAAAAACTGTTTTTT.

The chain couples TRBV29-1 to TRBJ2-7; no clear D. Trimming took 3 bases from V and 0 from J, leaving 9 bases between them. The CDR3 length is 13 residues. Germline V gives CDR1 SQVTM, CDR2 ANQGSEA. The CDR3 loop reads CSVDSPSSYEQYF. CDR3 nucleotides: TGCAGCGTTGACAGTCCCAGCTCCTACGAGCAGTACTTC.

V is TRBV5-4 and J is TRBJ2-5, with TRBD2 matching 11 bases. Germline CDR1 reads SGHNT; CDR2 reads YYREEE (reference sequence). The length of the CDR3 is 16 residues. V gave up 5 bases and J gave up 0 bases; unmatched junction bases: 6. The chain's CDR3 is CASRIAGGADQETQYF. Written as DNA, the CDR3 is TGTGCCAGCAGGATAGCGGGAGGGGCCGACCAAGAGACCCAGTACTTC.

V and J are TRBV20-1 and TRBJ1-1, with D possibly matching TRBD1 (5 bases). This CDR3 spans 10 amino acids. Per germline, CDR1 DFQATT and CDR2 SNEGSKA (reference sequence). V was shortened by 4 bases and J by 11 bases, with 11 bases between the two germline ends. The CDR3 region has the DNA TGCAGTGCTACACAGGTCGCGGCTTTCTTT. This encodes CSATQVAAFF.

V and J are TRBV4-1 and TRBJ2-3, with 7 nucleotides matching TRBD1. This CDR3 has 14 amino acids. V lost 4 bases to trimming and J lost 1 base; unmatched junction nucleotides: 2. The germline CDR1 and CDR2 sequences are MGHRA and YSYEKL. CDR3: CASSPGTGTDTQYF. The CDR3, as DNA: TGCGCCAGCAGCCCCGGGACAGGCACAGATACGCAGTATTTT.

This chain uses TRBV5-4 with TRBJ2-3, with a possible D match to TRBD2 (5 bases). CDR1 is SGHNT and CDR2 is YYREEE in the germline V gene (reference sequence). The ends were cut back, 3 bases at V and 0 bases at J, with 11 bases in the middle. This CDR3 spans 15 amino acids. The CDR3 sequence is CASSSLASSTDTQYF. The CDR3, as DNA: TGTGCCAGCAGCTCTTTAGCGTCTAGCACAGATACGCAGTATTTT.

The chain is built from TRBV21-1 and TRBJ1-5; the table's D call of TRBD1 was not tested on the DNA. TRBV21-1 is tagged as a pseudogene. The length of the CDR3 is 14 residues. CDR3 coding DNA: TGTGCCAGCAGAACCAGGGGGATCGGTCAGCCCCAGCATTTT. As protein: CASRTRGIGQPQHF.

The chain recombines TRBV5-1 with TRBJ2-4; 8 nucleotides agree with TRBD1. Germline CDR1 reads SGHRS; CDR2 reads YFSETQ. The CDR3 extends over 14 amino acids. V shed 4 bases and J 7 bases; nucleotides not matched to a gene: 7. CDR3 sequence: CASSKDRVWNIQYF. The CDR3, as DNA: TGCGCCAGCAGCAAGGACAGGGTTTGGAACATTCAGTACTTC.

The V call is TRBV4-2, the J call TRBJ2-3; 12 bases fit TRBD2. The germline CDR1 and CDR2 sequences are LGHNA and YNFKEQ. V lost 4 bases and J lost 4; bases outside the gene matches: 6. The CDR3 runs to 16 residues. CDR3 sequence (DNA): TGTGCCAGCAGCCGGTCGACTAGCGGGAGCGCAGATACGCAGTATTTT. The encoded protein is CASSRSTSGSADTQYF.

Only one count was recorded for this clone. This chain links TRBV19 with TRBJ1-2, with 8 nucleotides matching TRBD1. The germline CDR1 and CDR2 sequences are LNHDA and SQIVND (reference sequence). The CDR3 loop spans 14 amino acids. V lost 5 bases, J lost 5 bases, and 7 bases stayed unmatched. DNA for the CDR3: TGTGCCAGTAGTCCTCGATGGACAGGGTATGGCTACACCTTC. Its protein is CASSPRWTGYGYTF.

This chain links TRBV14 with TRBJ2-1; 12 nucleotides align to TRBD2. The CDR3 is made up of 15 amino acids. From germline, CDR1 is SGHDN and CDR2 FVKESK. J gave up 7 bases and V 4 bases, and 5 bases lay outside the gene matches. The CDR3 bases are TGTGCCAGCAGCCGGAGACTAGCGGGAGTTAATGAGCAGTTCTTC. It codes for CASSRRLAGVNEQFF.

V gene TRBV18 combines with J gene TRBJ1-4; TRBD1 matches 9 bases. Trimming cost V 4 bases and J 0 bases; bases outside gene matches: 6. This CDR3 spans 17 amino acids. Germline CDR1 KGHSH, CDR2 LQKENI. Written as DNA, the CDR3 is TGTGCCAGCTCACTCGGACAGGGGTTGGCAACTAATGAAAAACTGTTTTTT. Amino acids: CASSLGQGLATNEKLFF.